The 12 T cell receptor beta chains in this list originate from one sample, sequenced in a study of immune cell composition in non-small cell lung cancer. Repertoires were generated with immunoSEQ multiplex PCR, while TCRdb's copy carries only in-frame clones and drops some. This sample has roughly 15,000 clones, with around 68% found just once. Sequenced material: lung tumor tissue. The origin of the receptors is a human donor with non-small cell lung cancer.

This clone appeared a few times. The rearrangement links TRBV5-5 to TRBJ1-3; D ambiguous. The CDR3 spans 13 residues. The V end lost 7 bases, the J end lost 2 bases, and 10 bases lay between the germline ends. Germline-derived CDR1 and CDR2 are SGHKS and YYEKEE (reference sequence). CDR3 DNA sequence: TGTGCCAGCGTCCGGGAGGCTGGAAACACCATATATTTT. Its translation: CASVREAGNTIYF.

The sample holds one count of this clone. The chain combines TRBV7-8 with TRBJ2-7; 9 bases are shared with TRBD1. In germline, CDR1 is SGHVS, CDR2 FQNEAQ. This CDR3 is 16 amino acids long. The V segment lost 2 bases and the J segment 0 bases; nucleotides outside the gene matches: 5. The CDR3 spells CASSLLVGQGSYEQYF. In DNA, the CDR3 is TGTGCCAGCAGCTTATTAGTGGGACAGGGCTCCTACGAGCAGTACTTC.

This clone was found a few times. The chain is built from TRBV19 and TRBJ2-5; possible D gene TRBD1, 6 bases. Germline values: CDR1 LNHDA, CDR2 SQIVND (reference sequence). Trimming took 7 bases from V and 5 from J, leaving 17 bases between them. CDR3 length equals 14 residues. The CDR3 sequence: CASKTTQGGETQYF. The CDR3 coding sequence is TGTGCCAGTAAAACGACACAGGGTGGGGAGACCCAGTACTTC.

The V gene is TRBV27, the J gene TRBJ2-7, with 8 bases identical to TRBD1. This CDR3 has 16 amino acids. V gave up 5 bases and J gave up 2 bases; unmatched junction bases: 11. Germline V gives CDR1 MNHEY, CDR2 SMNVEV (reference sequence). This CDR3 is CASSLYPDRGPYEQYF. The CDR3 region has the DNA TGTGCCAGCAGTCTCTACCCCGACAGGGGCCCCTACGAGCAGTACTTC.

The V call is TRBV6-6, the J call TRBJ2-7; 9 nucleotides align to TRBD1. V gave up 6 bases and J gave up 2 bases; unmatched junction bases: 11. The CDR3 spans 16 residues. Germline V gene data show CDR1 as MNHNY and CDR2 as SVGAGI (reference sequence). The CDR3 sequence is CASRPLRDREPYEQYF. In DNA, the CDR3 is TGTGCCAGCAGGCCACTCCGGGACAGGGAACCCTACGAGCAGTACTTC.

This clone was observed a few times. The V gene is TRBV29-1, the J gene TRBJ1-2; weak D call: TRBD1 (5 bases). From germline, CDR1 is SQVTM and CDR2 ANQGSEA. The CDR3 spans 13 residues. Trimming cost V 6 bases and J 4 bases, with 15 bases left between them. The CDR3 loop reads CSVRTNRGYGYTF. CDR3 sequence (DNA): TGCAGCGTAAGGACAAACCGCGGCTATGGCTACACCTTC.

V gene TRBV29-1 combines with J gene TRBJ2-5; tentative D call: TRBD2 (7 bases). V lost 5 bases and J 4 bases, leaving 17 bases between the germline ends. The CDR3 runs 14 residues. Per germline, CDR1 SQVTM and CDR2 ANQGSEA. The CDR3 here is CSVLGPGEGETQYF. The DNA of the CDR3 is TGCAGCGTTTTGGGGCCAGGGGAGGGAGAGACCCAGTACTTC. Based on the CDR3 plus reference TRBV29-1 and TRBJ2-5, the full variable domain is SAVISQKPSRDICQRGTSLTIQCQVDSQVTMMFWYRQQPGQSLTLIATANQGSEATYESGFVIDKFPISRPNLTFSTLTVSNMSPEDSSIYLCSVLGPGEGETQYFGPGTRLLVL.

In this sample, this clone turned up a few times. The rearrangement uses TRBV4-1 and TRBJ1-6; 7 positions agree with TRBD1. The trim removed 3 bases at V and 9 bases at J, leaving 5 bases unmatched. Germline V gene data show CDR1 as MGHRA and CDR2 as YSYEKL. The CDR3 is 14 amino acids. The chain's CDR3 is CASSQAGGGSPLHF. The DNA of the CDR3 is TGCGCCAGCAGCCAGGCAGGGGGTGGTTCACCCCTCCACTTT.

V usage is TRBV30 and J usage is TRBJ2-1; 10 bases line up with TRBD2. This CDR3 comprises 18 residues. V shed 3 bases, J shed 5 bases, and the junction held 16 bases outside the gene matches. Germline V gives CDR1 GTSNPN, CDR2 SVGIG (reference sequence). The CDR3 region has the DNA TGTGCCTGGAGAGGACGAATAGCGGGGGGTCCTGGGGACAATGAGCAGTTCTTC. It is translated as CAWRGRIAGGPGDNEQFF.

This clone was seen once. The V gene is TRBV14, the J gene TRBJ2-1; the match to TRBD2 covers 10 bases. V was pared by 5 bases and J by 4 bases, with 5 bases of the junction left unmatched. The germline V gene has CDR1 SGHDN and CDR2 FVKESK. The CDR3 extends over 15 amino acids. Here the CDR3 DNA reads TGTGCCAGCAGCTGGACTAGCGGACTATACAATGAGCAGTTCTTC. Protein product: CASSWTSGLYNEQFF.

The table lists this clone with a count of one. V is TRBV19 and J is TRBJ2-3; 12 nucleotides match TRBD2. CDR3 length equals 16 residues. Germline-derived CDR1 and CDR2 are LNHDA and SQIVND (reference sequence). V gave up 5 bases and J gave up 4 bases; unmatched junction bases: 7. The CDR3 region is CASSAGLAGWSDTQYF. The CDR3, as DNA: TGTGCCAGTAGTGCAGGACTAGCGGGGTGGTCAGATACGCAGTATTTT.

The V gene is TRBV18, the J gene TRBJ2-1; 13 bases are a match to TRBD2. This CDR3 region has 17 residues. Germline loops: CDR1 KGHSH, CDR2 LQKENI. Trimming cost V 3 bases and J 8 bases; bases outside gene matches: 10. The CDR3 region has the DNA TGTGCCAGCTCACCCGGACTAGCGGGGGTCGGGGTGGATGAGCAGTTCTTC. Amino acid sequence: CASSPGLAGVGVDEQFF.